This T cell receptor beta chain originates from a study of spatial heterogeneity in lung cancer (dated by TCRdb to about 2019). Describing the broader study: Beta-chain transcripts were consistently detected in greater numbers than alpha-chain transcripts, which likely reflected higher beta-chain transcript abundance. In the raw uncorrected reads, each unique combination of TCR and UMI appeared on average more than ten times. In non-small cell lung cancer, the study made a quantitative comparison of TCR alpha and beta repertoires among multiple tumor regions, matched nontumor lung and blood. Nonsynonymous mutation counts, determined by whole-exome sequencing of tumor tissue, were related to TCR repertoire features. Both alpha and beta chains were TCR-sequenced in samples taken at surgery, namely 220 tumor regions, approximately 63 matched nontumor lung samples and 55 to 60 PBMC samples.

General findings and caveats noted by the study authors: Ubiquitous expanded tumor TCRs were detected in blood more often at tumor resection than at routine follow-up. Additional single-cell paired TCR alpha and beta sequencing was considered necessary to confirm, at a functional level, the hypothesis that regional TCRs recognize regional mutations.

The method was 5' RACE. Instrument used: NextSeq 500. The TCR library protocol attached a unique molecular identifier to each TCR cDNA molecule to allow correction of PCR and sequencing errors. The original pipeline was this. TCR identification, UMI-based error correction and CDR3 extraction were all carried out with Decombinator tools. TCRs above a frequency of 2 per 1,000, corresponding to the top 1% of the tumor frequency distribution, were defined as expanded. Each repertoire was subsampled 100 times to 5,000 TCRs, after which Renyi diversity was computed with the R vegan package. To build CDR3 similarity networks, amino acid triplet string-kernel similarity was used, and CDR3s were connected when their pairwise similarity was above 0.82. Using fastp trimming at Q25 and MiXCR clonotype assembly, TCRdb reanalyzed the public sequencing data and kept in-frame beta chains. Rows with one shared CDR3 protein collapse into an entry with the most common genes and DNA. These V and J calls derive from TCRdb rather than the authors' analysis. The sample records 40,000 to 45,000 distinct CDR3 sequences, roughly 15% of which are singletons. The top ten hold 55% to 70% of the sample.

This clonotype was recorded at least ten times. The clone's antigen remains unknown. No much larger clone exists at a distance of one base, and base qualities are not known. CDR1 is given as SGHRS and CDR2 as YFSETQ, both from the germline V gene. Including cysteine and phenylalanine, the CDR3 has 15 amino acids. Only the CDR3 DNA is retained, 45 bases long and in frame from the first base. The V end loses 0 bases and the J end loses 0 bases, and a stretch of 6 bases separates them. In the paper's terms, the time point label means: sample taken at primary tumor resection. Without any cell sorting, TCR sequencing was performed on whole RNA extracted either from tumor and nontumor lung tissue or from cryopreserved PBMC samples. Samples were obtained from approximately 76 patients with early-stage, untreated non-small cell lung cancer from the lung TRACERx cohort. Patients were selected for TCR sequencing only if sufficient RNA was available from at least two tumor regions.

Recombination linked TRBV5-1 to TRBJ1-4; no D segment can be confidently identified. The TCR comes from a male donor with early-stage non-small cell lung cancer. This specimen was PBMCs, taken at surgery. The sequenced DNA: TGCGCCAGCAGCTTGGTCTCATCAACTAATGAAAAACTGTTTTTT. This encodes CASSLVSSTNEKLFF.